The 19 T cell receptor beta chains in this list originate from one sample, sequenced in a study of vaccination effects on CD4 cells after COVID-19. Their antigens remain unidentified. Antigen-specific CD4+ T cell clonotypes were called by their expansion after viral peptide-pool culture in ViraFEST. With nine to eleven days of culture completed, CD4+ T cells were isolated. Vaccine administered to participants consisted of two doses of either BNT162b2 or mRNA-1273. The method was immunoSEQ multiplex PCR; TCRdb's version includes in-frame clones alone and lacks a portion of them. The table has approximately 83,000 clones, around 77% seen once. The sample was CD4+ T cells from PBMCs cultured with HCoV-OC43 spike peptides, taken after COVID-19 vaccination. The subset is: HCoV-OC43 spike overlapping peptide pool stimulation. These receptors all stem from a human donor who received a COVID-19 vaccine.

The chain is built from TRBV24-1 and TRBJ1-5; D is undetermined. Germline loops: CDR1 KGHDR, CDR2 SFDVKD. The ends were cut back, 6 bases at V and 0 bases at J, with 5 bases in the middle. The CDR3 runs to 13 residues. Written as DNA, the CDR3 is TGTGCCACCAGTAGATTTAGCAATCAGCCCCAGCATTTT. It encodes CATSRFSNQPQHF.

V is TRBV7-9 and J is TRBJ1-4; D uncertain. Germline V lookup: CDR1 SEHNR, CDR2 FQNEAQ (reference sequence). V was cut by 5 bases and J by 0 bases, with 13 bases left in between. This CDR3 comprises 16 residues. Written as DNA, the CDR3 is TGTGCCAGCAGCGATGTAACAGTTGCAACTAATGAAAAACTGTTTTTT. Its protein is CASSDVTVATNEKLFF. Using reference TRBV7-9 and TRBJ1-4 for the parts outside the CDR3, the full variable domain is DTGVSQNPRHKITKRGQNVTFRCDPISEHNRLYWYRQTLGQGPEFLTYFQNEAQLEKSRLLSDRFSAERPKGSFSTLEIQRTEQGDSAMYLCASSDVTVATNEKLFFGSGTQLSVL.

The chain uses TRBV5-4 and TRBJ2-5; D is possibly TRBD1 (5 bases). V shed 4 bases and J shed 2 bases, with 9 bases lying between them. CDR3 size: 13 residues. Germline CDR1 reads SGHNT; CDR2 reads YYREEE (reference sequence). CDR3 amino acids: CASSTNRQETQYF. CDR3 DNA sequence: TGTGCCAGCAGCACCAACAGGCAAGAGACCCAGTACTTC.

The CDR3 sequence: CASSIVGGTEAFF. The CDR3, as DNA: TGTGCCAGTAGTATAGTAGGGGGGACTGAAGCTTTCTTT. V and J are TRBV19 and TRBJ1-1; D perhaps matches TRBD1 (6 bases). V lost 1 base to trimming and J lost 5 bases, with 8 bases between them. The V gene's germline CDR1 is LNHDA and CDR2 SQIVND (reference sequence). This CDR3 has 13 residues.

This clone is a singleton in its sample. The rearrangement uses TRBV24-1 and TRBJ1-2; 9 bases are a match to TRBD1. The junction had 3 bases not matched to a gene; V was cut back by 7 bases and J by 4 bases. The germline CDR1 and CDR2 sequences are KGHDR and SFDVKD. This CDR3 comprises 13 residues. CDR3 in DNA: TGTGCCACCAGCCAACAGGGGGCCTATGGCTACACCTTC. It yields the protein CATSQQGAYGYTF.

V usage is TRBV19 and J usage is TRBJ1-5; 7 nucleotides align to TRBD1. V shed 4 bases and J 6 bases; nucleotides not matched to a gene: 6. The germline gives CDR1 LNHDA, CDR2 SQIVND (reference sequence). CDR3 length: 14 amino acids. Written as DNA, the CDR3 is TGTGCCAGTAGTACCGGACAGGTGGGTCAGCCCCAGCATTTT. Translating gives CASSTGQVGQPQHF. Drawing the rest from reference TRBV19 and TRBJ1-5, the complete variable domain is DGGITQSPKYLFRKEGQNVTLSCEQNLNHDAMYWYRQDPGQGLRLIYYSQIVNDFQKGDIAEGYSVSREKKESFPLTVTSAQKNPTAFYLCASSTGQVGQPQHFGDGTRLSIL.

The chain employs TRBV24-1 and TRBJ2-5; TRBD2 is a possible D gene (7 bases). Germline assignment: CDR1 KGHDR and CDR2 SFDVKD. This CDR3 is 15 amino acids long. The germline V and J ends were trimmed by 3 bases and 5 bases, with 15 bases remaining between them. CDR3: CATSDTGNGGETQYF. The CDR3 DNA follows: TGTGCCACCAGTGATACAGGGAACGGGGGGGAGACCCAGTACTTC.

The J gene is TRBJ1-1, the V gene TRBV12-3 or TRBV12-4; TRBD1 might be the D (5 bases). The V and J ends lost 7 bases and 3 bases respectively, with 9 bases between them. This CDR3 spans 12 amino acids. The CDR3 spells CASTQGYTEAFF. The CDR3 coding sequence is TGTGCCAGCACCCAGGGTTACACTGAAGCTTTCTTT.

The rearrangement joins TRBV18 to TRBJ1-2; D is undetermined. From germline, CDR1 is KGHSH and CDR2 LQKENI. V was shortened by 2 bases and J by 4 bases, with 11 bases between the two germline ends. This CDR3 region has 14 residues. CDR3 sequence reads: CASSPGGIPYGYTF. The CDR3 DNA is TGTGCCAGCTCACCAGGAGGGATCCCCTATGGCTACACCTTC.

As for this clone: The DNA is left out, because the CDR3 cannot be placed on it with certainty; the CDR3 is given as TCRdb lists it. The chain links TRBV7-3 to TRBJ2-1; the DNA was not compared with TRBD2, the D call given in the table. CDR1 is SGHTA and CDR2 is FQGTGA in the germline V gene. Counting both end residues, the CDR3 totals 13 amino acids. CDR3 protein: CASSFGGGARMFF.

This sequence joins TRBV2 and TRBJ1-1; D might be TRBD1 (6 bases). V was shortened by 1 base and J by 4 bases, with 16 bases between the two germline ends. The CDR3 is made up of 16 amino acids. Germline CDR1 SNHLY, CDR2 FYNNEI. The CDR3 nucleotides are TGTGCCAGCAGTGAAGTACGAGGAACAGGGATCACTGAAGCTTTCTTT. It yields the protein CASSEVRGTGITEAFF. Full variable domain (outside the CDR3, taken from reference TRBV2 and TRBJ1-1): EPEVTQTPSHQVTQMGQEVILRCVPISNHLYFYWYRQILGQKVEFLVSFYNNEISEKSEIFDDQFSVERPDGSNFTLKIRSTKLEDSAMYFCASSEVRGTGITEAFFGQGTRLTVV.

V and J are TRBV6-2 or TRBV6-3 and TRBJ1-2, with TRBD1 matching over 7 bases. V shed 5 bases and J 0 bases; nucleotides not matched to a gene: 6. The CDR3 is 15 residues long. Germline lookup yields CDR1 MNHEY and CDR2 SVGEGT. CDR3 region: CASSAPDRSNYGYTF. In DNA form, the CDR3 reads TGTGCCAGCAGTGCCCCGGACAGGTCTAACTATGGCTACACCTTC.

CDR3: CASSLDSYGYTF. The CDR3 coding sequence is TGTGCCAGCAGCTTAGACAGCTATGGCTACACCTTC. The chain carries TRBV7-9 and TRBJ1-2; D gene uncertain. The V gene's germline CDR1 is SEHNR and CDR2 FQNEAQ (reference sequence). This CDR3 region has 12 residues. Trimming took off 1 base at V and 4 bases at J, with 4 bases between the two ends.

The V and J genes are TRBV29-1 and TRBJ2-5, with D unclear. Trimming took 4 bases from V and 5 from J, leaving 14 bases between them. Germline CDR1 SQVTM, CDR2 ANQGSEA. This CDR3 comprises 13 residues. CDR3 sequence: CSVALSGSETQYF. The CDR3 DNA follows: TGCAGCGTTGCGCTGTCCGGGTCCGAGACCCAGTACTTC.

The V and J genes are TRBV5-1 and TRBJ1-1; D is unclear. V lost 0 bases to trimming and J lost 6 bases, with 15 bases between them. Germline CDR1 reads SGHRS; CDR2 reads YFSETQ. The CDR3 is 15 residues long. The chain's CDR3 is CASSLAPGAGAEAFF. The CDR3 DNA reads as TGCGCCAGCAGCTTGGCCCCGGGCGCGGGCGCTGAAGCTTTCTTT.

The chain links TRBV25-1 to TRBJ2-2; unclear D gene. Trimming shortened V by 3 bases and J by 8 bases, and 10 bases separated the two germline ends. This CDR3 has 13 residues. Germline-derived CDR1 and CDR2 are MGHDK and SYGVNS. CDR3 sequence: CASSDPPPGELFF. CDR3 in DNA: TGTGCCAGCAGTGACCCCCCCCCGGGGGAGCTGTTTTTT.

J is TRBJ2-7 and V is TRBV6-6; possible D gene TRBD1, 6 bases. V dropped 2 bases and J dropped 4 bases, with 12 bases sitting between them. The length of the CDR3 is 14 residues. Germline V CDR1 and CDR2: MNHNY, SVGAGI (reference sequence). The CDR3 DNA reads TGTGCCAGCAGTTACGTTGGACAGAGATACGAGCAGTACGTC. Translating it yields CASSYVGQRYEQYV.

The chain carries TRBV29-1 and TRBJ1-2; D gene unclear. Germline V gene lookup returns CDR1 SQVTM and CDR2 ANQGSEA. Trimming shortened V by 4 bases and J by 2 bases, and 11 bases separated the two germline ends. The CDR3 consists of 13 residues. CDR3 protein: CSVGLVSNYGYTF. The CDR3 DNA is TGCAGCGTTGGGTTAGTCTCCAACTATGGCTACACCTTC. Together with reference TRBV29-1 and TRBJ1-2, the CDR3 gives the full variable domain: SAVISQKPSRDICQRGTSLTIQCQVDSQVTMMFWYRQQPGQSLTLIATANQGSEATYESGFVIDKFPISRPNLTFSTLTVSNMSPEDSSIYLCSVGLVSNYGYTFGSGTRLTVV.

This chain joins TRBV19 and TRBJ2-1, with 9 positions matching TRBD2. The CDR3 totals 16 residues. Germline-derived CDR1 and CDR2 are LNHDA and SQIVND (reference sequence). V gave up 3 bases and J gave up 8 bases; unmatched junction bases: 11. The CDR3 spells CASSIPFAGGLYEQFF. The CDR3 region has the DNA TGTGCCAGTAGTATCCCCTTTGCGGGGGGGCTCTATGAGCAGTTCTTC.